The sequence of this T cell receptor beta chain was determined in a study of CD8+ T cells in alopecia areata. Study results and limitations: Throughout tofacitinib, many expanded lesional clones continued to persist in scalp and blood. Lesional scalp exceeded normal scalp in clonality, especially in alopecia totalis/universalis.

Stated treatment: oral pan-JAK inhibitor, 5-10 mg twice daily. Points on this clone: The target antigen is unknown.

The CDR3 runs 15 residues. Looked up from germline, CDR1 is MNHNS and CDR2 is SASEGT. The V segment lost 1 base and the J segment 5 bases; nucleotides outside the gene matches: 5. TCR sequencing used cDNA made by reverse transcription of extracted RNA. Method: immunoSEQ multiplex PCR; TCRdb's copy keeps in-frame clones and lacks some. The sample includes 200,000 or so clones, under 40% of them seen just once. The clonotype originates from a human donor with alopecia areata. The J gene is TRBJ2-5, the V gene TRBV6-1; TRBD1 agrees at 9 bases. This specimen consisted of CD4+ T cells sorted from blood, obtained between weeks 30 and 35, from a patient treated with tofacitinib. Written as DNA, the CDR3 is TGTGCCAGCAGTGAAGGGGGACAGGGTGGGGAGACCCAGTACTTC. Protein: CASSEGGQGGETQYF.